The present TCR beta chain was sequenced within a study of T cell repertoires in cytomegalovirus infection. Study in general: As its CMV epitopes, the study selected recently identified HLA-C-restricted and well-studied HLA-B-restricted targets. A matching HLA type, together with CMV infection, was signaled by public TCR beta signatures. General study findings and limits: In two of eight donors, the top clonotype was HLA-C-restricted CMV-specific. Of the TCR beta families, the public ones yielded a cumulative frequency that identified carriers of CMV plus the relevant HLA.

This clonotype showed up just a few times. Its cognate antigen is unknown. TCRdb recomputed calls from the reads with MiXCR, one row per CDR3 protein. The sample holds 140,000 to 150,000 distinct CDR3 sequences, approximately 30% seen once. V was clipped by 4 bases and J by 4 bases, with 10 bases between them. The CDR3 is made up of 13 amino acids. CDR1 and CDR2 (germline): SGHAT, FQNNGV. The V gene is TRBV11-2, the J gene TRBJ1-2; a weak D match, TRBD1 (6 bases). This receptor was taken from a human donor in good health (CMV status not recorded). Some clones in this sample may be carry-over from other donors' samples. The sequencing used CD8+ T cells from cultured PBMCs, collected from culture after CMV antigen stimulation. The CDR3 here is CASSSDRRYGYTF. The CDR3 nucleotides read TGTGCCAGCAGCTCTGACAGGCGCTATGGCTACACCTTC.